The 7 T cell receptor beta chains below all came from one sample that was sequenced in a study of blood T cell repertoires in COVID-19 (dated by TCRdb to the early 2020s). Libraries came from the immunoSEQ multiplex PCR assay. TCRdb stores this immuneACCESS table with in-frame sequences only. Part of the clones is absent; in the studies checked, under half of the shortfall reflects unresolved V genes, and no reason is known for the rest. The sample includes roughly 130,000 clones, with about 80% observed a single time. The ten largest clones capture 12% of the sample. Sequenced material: peripheral blood. The source of these receptors is a woman in her sixties with acute or convalescent COVID-19.

This rearrangement joins TRBV15 to TRBJ2-1; 8 bases fit TRBD1. The germline gives CDR1 LNHNV, CDR2 YYDKDF (reference sequence). The ends lost 2 bases at V and 8 bases at J; junction bases unmatched: 14. CDR3 length equals 17 residues. The DNA of the CDR3 is TGTGCCACCAGCAGATCCGCCTCCGGGACAGGAAACCATGAGCAGTTCTTC. The encoded protein is CATSRSASGTGNHEQFF.

The rearrangement uses TRBV27 and TRBJ1-1; perhaps TRBD1 as D (6 bases). Germline CDR1 and CDR2: MNHEY and SMNVEV (reference sequence). CDR3 length equals 18 residues. V was clipped by 6 bases and J by 4 bases, with 27 bases between them. The CDR3 sequence: CASSSLSIWQGRLTEAFF. The CDR3 DNA follows: TGTGCCAGCAGCTCGCTCTCCATTTGGCAGGGGCGGCTCACTGAAGCTTTCTTT.

The sample holds a few counts of this clone. This chain connects TRBV12-3 or TRBV12-4 to TRBJ2-7, with TRBD2 as a possible D gene (5 bases). The V gene lost 6 bases and the J gene lost 3 bases, with 12 bases spanning the gap. This CDR3 contains 13 residues. The CDR3 loop reads CASSPSGNYEQYF. CDR3 DNA: TGTGCCAGCAGCCCCTCGGGGAACTACGAGCAGTACTTC.

J is TRBJ1-4 and V is TRBV6-5, with 8 positions matching TRBD1. CDR1 and CDR2 from the germline V gene are MNHEY and SVGAGI. The CDR3 has 15 amino acids. V lost 6 bases, J lost 0 bases, and 3 bases stayed unmatched. DNA of the CDR3: TGTGCCAGCAGGCTGGGACAGGCAACTAATGAAAAACTGTTTTTT. Translated: CASRLGQATNEKLFF.

The gene calls are TRBV6-5 and TRBJ1-1; the D is unclear. Germline V gene data show CDR1 as MNHEY and CDR2 as SVGAGI. The CDR3 is made up of 13 amino acids. Trimming left V 6 bases short and J 4 bases short, with 12 bases between. The chain's CDR3 is CASRPQSLTEAFF. The DNA for the CDR3 is TGTGCCAGCAGGCCGCAGTCTCTCACTGAAGCTTTCTTT.

J is TRBJ1-4 and V is TRBV19, with D tentatively TRBD1 (5 bases). V lost 8 bases, J lost 8 bases, and 12 bases lay in between. The CDR3 length is 12 residues. Germline V gene lookup returns CDR1 LNHDA and CDR2 SQIVND (reference sequence). CDR3 protein: CASGRNREKLFF. For the CDR3, the DNA is TGTGCCAGTGGTCGAAACAGGGAAAAACTGTTTTTT.

A few counts support this clone. This sequence joins TRBV6-1 and TRBJ1-1; weak D call: TRBD1 (5 bases). This CDR3 contains 14 residues. The ends were cut back, 6 bases at V and 4 bases at J, with 15 bases in the middle. The germline CDR1 and CDR2 sequences are MNHNS and SASEGT. CDR3 coding DNA: TGTGCCAGCAGCCTTGGACAAGGGGCCACTGAAGCTTTCTTT. Its translation: CASSLGQGATEAFF.